The text below deals with one T cell receptor (beta chain). Antigen unknown. CDR3 length: 15 residues. Trimming took 4 bases from V and 4 from J; bases not matched to a gene: 5. CDR1 and CDR2 (germline): SGDLS, YYNGEE. Documented treatment: oral pan-JAK inhibitor, 5-10 mg twice daily. Both peripheral blood and punch biopsies of lesional scalp skin were obtained from patients who had alopecia areata. The data were taken from a study of CD8+ T cells in alopecia areata. Looking at the study overall: After 6 to 18 months of tofacitinib, follow-up continued 6 months off drug. Points from the study as a whole: Tofacitinib significantly brought down scalp clonality and expanded CD8+ clones among top 100.

The authors extracted RNA and reverse transcribed it into cDNA as the sequencing template. Only in-frame clones appear in the TCRdb table, and some are missing; sequencing was by immunoSEQ multiplex PCR. The table shows some 7,100 clones, with around 66% occurring only once. The sample in question was skin, obtained at week 4, from a patient treated with tofacitinib. The origin of this receptor is a human donor with alopecia areata. V usage is TRBV9 and J usage is TRBJ2-1; 10 nucleotides align to TRBD2. The CDR3 spells CASSTGTSVYNEQFF. Here the CDR3 DNA reads TGTGCCAGCAGCACCGGGACTAGCGTATACAATGAGCAGTTCTTC.